Listed here are 25 T cell receptor beta chains from one sample, sequenced in a study of neurological immune-mediated disorders. TCRdb redid the calling of the 5' RACE reads with MiXCR, one entry per CDR3 protein. Of just over 95,000 distinct CDR3 sequences listed, 3.5% to 4% are singletons. The sequenced sample was PBMCs. Receptors were obtained from a woman in her late teens or twenties with multiple sclerosis.

This clonotype has a count of ten or more. This chain uses TRBV28 with TRBJ2-3, with D perhaps matching TRBD1 (5 bases). Trimming took 3 bases from V and 0 from J, leaving 13 bases between them. The length of the CDR3 is 16 residues. The germline V gene has CDR1 MDHEN and CDR2 SYDVKM. Here the CDR3 DNA reads TGTGCCAGCAGTTTGGCAGGGTTAGGGAGCACAGATACGCAGTATTTT. Translating it yields CASSLAGLGSTDTQYF.

This clonotype was seen at least ten times. The CDR3 region is CATSRDRTSNQPQHF. Here the CDR3 DNA reads TGTGCCACCAGCAGAGATCGGACAAGCAATCAGCCCCAGCATTTT. The V and J genes are TRBV15 and TRBJ1-5; tentative D call: TRBD1 (5 bases). V was cut by 0 bases and J by 1 base, with 7 bases left in between. There are 15 residues in the CDR3. In germline, CDR1 is LNHNV, CDR2 YYDKDF (reference sequence).

In its sample, this clonotype was seen many times. This rearrangement joins TRBV20-1 to TRBJ2-7; weak D call: TRBD2 (6 bases). The CDR3 totals 11 residues. In germline, CDR1 is DFQATT, CDR2 SNEGSKA (reference sequence). V lost 6 bases to trimming and J lost 4 bases, with 10 bases between them. CDR3 sequence: CSARRAYEQYF. CDR3 bases: TGCAGTGCCCGGAGGGCGTACGAGCAGTACTTC.

In its sample, this clonotype was seen many times. Relative to the germline gene, one junction end is altered; a read error may explain this. V usage is TRBV7-7 and J usage is TRBJ1-4; no clear D gene. CDR1 SSHAT and CDR2 FNYEAQ come from the germline V gene (reference sequence). The CDR3 runs to 14 residues. DNA for the CDR3: TGTGCTAGCAGCTTAAACCTAGGAAACGAAAAACTGTTTTTT. Its protein product is CASSLNLGNEKLFF.

The sample holds many counts of this clonotype. The DNA of the CDR3 is TGCAGTGCTGGACTTAGCACAGATACGCAGTATTTT. Translating gives CSAGLSTDTQYF. This sequence joins TRBV20-1 and TRBJ2-3; the D gene is possibly TRBD2 (5 bases). CDR1 is DFQATT, CDR2 SNEGSKA, per germline (reference sequence). The CDR3 has 12 amino acids. V was shortened by 5 bases and J by 0 bases, with 6 bases between the two germline ends.

The table lists this clonotype with many counts. This rearrangement joins TRBV3-1 to TRBJ1-1; D remains unclear. The length of the CDR3 is 13 residues. Between the trimmed V and J ends, which lost 8 bases and 1 base, there was a span of 11 bases. The V gene's germline CDR1 is LGHDT and CDR2 YNNKEL (reference sequence). The CDR3 is CASRPPRNTEAFF. The CDR3 bases are TGTGCCAGCCGCCCCCCGAGGAACACTGAAGCTTTCTTT.

By proportion, this clonotype is medium-sized. The V call is TRBV3-1, the J call TRBJ2-7; D call uncertain. The V end was cut by 5 bases, the J end by 2 bases, with 10 bases between. CDR3 length equals 13 residues. Germline V gene lookup returns CDR1 LGHDT and CDR2 YNNKEL (reference sequence). The CDR3 spells CASSGLTTYEQYF. The CDR3 DNA sequence: TGTGCCAGCAGCGGGCTGACAACCTACGAGCAGTACTTC.

About this clonotype: One base away lies a much larger clone, so this may be a sequencing read error. The chain carries TRBV4-3 and TRBJ2-7, with D hard to call. CDR3 size: 11 residues. CDR1 LGHNA and CDR2 YSLEER come from the germline V gene. This CDR3 reads CDSSQDDKQYF. CDR3 DNA sequence: TGCGACAGCAGCCAAGATGACAAGCAGTACTTC.

This clonotype came up many times. The V call is TRBV19, the J call TRBJ2-7; D not certain. Deletions cut 7 bases from V and 8 bases from J, with 24 bases between. Germline assignment: CDR1 LNHDA and CDR2 SQIVND (reference sequence). CDR3 length: 15 amino acids. This CDR3 reads CASTPGGSLPLKQYF. CDR3 DNA sequence: TGTGCCAGTACCCCCGGTGGGTCCCTTCCTCTCAAGCAGTACTTC.

Many counts were recorded for this clonotype. The rearrangement uses TRBV6-2 or TRBV6-3 and TRBJ1-2; D gene ambiguous. CDR1 MNHEY and CDR2 SVGEGT come from the germline V gene. The length of the CDR3 is 11 residues. V gave up 8 bases and J gave up 5 bases, with 9 bases separating them. CDR3 sequence (DNA): TGTGCCAGCCAAGGAGGGTATGGCTACACCTTC. It yields the protein CASQGGYGYTF.

Many counts were recorded for this clonotype. The chain employs TRBV7-6 and TRBJ1-5; D not certain. Trimming removed 4 bases from V and 0 bases from J, with 10 bases in between. The germline gives CDR1 SGHVS, CDR2 FNYEAQ. The CDR3 is 15 residues long. The CDR3 spells CASSSGRDSNQPQHF. CDR3 DNA: TGTGCCAGCAGCTCAGGACGGGATAGCAATCAGCCCCAGCATTTT. The complete variable domain, with remaining parts taken from reference TRBV7-6 and TRBJ1-5, reads GAGVSQSPRYKVTKRGQDVALRCDPISGHVSLYWYRQALGQGPEFLTYFNYEAQQDKSGLPNDRFSAERPEGSISTLTIQRTEQRDSAMYRCASSSGRDSNQPQHFGDGTRLSIL.

This clonotype occurred many times. V gene TRBV2 combines with J gene TRBJ2-6, with 8 bases matching TRBD1. The CDR3 is 15 amino acids. CDR1 is SNHLY, CDR2 FYNNEI, per germline. After removal of 6 bases from V and 3 bases from J, the junction contained 4 bases not matched to a gene. The CDR3 protein is CASSATGVGANVLTF. As DNA, the CDR3 is TGTGCCAGCAGCGCGACAGGGGTTGGGGCCAACGTCCTGACTTTC.

This clonotype has a count of ten or more. The gene calls are TRBV6-5 and TRBJ2-3; 7 bases fit TRBD1. Unmatched junction bases numbered 4, after V lost 4 bases and J lost 0 bases. The CDR3 runs 15 residues. Germline V CDR1 and CDR2: MNHEY, SVGAGI. CDR3 bases: TGTGCCAGCAGTTCCCAGGGACAGAGCACAGATACGCAGTATTTT. Its translation: CASSSQGQSTDTQYF.

The sample holds many counts of this clonotype. The chain carries TRBV5-1 and TRBJ1-1, with D hard to call. V dropped 0 bases and J dropped 1 base, with 10 bases sitting between them. Germline V gives CDR1 SGHRS, CDR2 YFSETQ. The CDR3 has 15 residues. CDR3 residues: CASSLGTDQNTEAFF. The CDR3 DNA reads TGCGCCAGCAGCTTGGGTACGGACCAGAACACTGAAGCTTTCTTT.

This clonotype was found many times. The chain is built from TRBV6-5 and TRBJ2-3; the D gene is possibly TRBD2 (7 bases). V was pared by 0 bases and J by 4 bases, with 17 bases between. Germline CDR1 MNHEY, CDR2 SVGAGI. The CDR3 spans 17 residues. The CDR3 reads CASSYSVWGGRADTQYF. For the CDR3, the DNA is TGTGCCAGCAGTTACTCCGTTTGGGGGGGCCGGGCAGATACGCAGTATTTT.

This clonotype was detected a few times. The DNA for the CDR3 is TGTGCCAGCAGTCGGACAGGGATAAAGGACTATGGCTACACCTTC. This codes for CASSRTGIKDYGYTF. J is TRBJ1-2 and V is TRBV2, with 8 bases lining up with TRBD1. The CDR3 extends over 15 amino acids. V trimming: 5 bases; J trimming: 3 bases; junction bases outside the gene matches: 8. CDR1 and CDR2 (germline): SNHLY, FYNNEI.

The sample holds a few counts of this clonotype. This may be a read error: a much more frequent sequence differs by one nucleotide. This rearrangement joins TRBV3-1 to TRBJ2-7; 7 nucleotides agree with TRBD1. J lost 3 bases, V lost 3 bases, and 11 bases had no gene match. The CDR3 loop spans 16 amino acids. The V gene's germline CDR1 is LGHDT and CDR2 YNNKEL (reference sequence). This CDR3 reads CASSHTYGTAIYEQYF. The DNA for the CDR3 is TGTGCCAGCAGCCATACTTACGGGACAGCGATCTACGAGCAGTACTTC.

This clonotype has a count of ten or more. The rearrangement joins TRBV12-3 or TRBV12-4 to TRBJ2-1, with a possible D match to TRBD2 (6 bases). Between the trimmed V and J ends, which lost 3 bases and 5 bases, there was a span of 8 bases. This CDR3 is 13 amino acids long. CDR3 DNA: TGTGCCAGCAGTTTCGGAGGGAACAATGAGCAGTTCTTC. Its translation: CASSFGGNNEQFF.

This clonotype was found many times. The V call is TRBV10-2, the J call TRBJ2-7; D remains ambiguous. This CDR3 spans 12 amino acids. Germline CDR1 reads WSHSY; CDR2 reads SAAADI. Trimming took off 0 bases at V and 5 bases at J, with 5 bases between the two ends. CDR3 sequence: CASSESDNEQYF. The CDR3 bases are TGCGCCAGCAGTGAGTCGGATAACGAGCAGTACTTC.

The table lists this clonotype with many counts. This chain links TRBV6-5 with TRBJ2-5; 9 bases match TRBD2. V shed 2 bases and J 5 bases; nucleotides not matched to a gene: 15. Per the germline V gene, CDR1 is MNHEY and CDR2 is SVGAGI. The CDR3 totals 18 residues. CDR3 protein: CASSYPPPWRGGRETQYF. The CDR3 nucleotides read TGTGCCAGCAGTTACCCGCCCCCCTGGCGGGGGGGCCGGGAGACCCAGTACTTC.

The table lists this clonotype with a few counts. The chain employs TRBV19 and TRBJ1-6; perhaps TRBD1 as D (6 bases). The germline V gene has CDR1 LNHDA and CDR2 SQIVND (reference sequence). The CDR3 spans 15 residues. V lost 9 bases, J lost 5 bases, and 17 bases lay in between. The CDR3 sequence: CASNYGAGDNSPLHF. CDR3 coding DNA: TGTGCCAGCAACTACGGGGCAGGGGATAATTCACCCCTCCACTTT.

This clonotype was recorded at least ten times. The rearrangement links TRBV29-1 to TRBJ2-2; TRBD2 might be the D (5 bases). Germline CDR1 reads SQVTM; CDR2 reads ANQGSEA. Trimming pared 6 bases from V and 0 bases from J, leaving 11 bases between. The CDR3 spans 14 residues. CDR3 loop: CSVMGRTNTGELFF. Written as DNA, the CDR3 is TGCAGCGTGATGGGGAGAACGAACACCGGGGAGCTGTTTTTT.

This clonotype occurred many times. The chain couples TRBV7-6 to TRBJ2-7; D call uncertain. Trimming stripped 1 base from V and 6 bases from J, with 7 bases between. The CDR3 covers 12 residues. Per the germline V gene, CDR1 is SGHVS and CDR2 is FNYEAQ. The CDR3 DNA sequence: TGTGCCAGCAGCTTAGGGGCAGCCGAGCAGTACTTC. The encoded protein is CASSLGAAEQYF.

There are many counts of this clonotype. The chain combines TRBV12-3 or TRBV12-4 with TRBJ2-7; tentative D call: TRBD1 (5 bases). The V gene lost 2 bases and the J gene lost 0 bases, with 14 bases spanning the gap. The length of the CDR3 is 16 residues. Here the CDR3 DNA reads TGTGCCAGCAGTTTACGGGTAGGGGTTAGCTCCTACGAGCAGTACTTC. It codes for CASSLRVGVSSYEQYF.

This clonotype was found many times. This rearrangement joins TRBV28 to TRBJ2-7; tentatively, D is TRBD1 (6 bases). The length of the CDR3 is 14 residues. V shed 5 bases and J shed 3 bases, with 14 bases lying between them. Germline loops: CDR1 MDHEN, CDR2 SYDVKM. The DNA of the CDR3 is TGTGCCAGCAGTCCCCCCGCCAGGGGCTACGAGCAGTACTTC. Amino acids: CASSPPARGYEQYF.